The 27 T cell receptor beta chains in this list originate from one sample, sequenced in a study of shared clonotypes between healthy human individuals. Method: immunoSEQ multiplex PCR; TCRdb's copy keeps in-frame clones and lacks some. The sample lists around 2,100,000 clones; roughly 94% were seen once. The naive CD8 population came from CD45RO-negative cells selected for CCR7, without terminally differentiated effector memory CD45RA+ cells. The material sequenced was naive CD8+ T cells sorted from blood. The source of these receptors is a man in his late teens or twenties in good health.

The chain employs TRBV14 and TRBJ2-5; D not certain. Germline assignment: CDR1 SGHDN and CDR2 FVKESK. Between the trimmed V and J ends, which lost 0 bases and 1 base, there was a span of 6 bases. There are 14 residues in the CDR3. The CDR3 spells CASSQDRTQETQYF. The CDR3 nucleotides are TGTGCCAGCAGCCAAGACCGCACCCAAGAGACCCAGTACTTC. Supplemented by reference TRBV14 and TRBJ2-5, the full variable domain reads EAGVTQFPSHSVIEKGQTVTLRCDPISGHDNLYWYRRVMGKEIKFLLHFVKESKQDESGMPNNRFLAERTGGTYSTLKVQPAELEDSGVYFCASSQDRTQETQYFGPGTRLLVL.

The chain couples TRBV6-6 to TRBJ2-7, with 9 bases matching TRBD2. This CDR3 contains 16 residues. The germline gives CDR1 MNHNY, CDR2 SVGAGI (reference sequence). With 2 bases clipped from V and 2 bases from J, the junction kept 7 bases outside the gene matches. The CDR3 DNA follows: TGTGCCAGCAGTTACAACAGCGGGAGGACTACCTACGAGCAGTACTTC. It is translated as CASSYNSGRTTYEQYF.

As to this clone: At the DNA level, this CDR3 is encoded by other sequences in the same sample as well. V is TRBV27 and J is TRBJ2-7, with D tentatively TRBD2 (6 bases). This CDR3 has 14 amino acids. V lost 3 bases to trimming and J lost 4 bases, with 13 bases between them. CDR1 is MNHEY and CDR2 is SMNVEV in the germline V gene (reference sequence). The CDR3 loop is CASSLGAGGYEQYF. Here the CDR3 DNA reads TGTGCCAGCAGTTTGGGAGCGGGTGGATACGAGCAGTACTTC.

CDR3 sequence reads: CATSRNKMGDSYEQYF. In nucleotides, the CDR3 is TGTGCCACCAGCAGAAATAAGATGGGGGACAGCTACGAGCAGTACTTC. The gene calls are TRBV15 and TRBJ2-7; 7 positions agree with TRBD1. Germline lookup yields CDR1 LNHNV and CDR2 YYDKDF (reference sequence). The CDR3 is made up of 16 amino acids. Losses at the gene ends were 2 bases for V and 3 bases for J; bases not matched to a gene: 10.

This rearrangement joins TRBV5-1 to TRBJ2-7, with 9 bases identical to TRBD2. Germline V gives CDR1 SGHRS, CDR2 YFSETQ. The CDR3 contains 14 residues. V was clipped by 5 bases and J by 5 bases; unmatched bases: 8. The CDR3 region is CASRHRGGADEQYF. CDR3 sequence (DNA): TGCGCCAGCAGACACCGCGGGGGGGCGGACGAGCAGTACTTC.

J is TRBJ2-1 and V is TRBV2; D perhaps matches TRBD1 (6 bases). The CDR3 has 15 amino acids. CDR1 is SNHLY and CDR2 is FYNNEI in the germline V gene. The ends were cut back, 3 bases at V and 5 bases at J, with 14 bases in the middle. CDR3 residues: CASSDRQASNNEQFF. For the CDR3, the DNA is TGTGCCAGCAGTGACCGACAGGCCTCAAACAATGAGCAGTTCTTC.

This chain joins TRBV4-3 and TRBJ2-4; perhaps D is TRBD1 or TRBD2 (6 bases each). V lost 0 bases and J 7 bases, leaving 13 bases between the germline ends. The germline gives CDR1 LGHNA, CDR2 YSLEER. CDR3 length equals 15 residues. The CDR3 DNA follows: TGCGCCAGCAGCCAAGATAGGGGGGCGCGGAACATTCAGTACTTC. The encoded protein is CASSQDRGARNIQYF.

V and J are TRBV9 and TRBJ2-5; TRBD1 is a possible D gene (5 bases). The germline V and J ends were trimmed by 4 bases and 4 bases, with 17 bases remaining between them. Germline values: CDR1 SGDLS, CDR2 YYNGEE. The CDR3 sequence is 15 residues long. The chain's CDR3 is CASSLLSTVGETQYF. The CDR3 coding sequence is TGTGCCAGCAGCCTCCTCTCGACAGTAGGAGAGACCCAGTACTTC.

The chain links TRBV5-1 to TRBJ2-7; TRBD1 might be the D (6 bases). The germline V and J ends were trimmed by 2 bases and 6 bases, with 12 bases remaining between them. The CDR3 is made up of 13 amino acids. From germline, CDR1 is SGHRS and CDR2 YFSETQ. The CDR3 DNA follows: TGCGCCAGCAGCTTAGGACAGTCCACCGAGCAGTACTTC. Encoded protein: CASSLGQSTEQYF.

The CDR3 loop is CASSPDVWANTAYGYTF. The CDR3 bases are TGTGCCAGCAGCCCAGATGTTTGGGCCAACACCGCTTATGGCTACACCTTC. The chain recombines TRBV5-6 with TRBJ1-2, with no clear D. With 4 bases removed from V and 5 bases from J, the gap between germline ends came to 24 bases. Germline assignment: CDR1 SGHDT and CDR2 YYEEEE. CDR3 size: 17 residues.

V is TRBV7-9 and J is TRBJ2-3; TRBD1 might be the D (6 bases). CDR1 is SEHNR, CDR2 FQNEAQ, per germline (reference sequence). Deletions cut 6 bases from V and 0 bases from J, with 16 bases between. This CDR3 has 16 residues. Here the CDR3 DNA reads TGTGCCAGCAGTCTCTACAGGGAAGGGAGCACAGATACGCAGTATTTT. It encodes CASSLYREGSTDTQYF.

This CDR3 reads CASSLAGVEQFF. The CDR3 coding sequence is TGTGCCAGCAGTTTGGCGGGGGTTGAGCAGTTCTTC. The genes are TRBV28 and TRBJ2-1; TRBD2 aligns across 7 bases. The CDR3 sequence is 12 residues long. Germline CDR1 reads MDHEN; CDR2 reads SYDVKM. V shed 3 bases, J shed 9 bases, and the junction held 2 bases outside the gene matches.

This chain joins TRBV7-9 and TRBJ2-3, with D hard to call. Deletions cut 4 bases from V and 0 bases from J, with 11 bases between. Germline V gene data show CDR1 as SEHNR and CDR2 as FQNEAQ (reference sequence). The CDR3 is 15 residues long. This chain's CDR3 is CASSYWTGSTDTQYF. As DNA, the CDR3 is TGTGCCAGCAGCTATTGGACGGGTAGCACAGATACGCAGTATTTT. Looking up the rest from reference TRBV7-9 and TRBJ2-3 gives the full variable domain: DTGVSQNPRHKITKRGQNVTFRCDPISEHNRLYWYRQTLGQGPEFLTYFQNEAQLEKSRLLSDRFSAERPKGSFSTLEIQRTEQGDSAMYLCASSYWTGSTDTQYFGPGTRLTVL.

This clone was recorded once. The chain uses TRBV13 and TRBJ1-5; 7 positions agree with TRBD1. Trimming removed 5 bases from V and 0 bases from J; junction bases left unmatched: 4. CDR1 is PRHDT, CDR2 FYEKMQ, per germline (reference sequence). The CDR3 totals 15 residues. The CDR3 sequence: CASSRGQDSNQPQHF. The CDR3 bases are TGTGCCAGCAGCCGTGGACAGGATAGCAATCAGCCCCAGCATTTT.

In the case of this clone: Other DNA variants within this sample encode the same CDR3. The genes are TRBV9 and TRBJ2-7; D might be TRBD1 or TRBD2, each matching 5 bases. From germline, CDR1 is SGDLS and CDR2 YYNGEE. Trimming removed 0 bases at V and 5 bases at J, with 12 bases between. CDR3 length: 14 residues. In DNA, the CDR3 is TGTGCCAGCAGCGTAGCTGGGGGTAGGGACGAGCAGTACTTC. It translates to CASSVAGGRDEQYF.

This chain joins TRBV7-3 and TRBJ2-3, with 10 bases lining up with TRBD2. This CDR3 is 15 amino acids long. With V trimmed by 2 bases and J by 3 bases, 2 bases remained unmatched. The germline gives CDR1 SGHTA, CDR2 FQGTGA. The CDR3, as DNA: TGTGCCAGCAGCTTACTAGCGGGGGTAACAGATACGCAGTATTTT. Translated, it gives CASSLLAGVTDTQYF.

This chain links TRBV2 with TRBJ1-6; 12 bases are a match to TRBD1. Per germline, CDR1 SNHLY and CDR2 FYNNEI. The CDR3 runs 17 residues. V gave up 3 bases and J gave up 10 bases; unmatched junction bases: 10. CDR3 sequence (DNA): TGTGCCAGCAGTGAGGGACAGGGGGCGCTAACGGAGTCACCCCTCCACTTT. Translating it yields CASSEGQGALTESPLHF.

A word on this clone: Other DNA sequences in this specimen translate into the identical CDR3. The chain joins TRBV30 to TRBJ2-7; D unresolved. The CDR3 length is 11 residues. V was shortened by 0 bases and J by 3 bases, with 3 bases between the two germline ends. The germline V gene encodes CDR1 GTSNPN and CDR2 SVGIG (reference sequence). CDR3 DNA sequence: TGTGCCTGGAGTGTAGACTACGAGCAGTACTTC. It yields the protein CAWSVDYEQYF.

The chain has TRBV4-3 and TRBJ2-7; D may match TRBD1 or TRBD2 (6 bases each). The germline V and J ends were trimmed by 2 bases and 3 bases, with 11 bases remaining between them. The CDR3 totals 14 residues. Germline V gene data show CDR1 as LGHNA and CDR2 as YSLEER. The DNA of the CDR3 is TGCGCCAGCAGCCAATGGAAGGGGGGCTACGAGCAGTACTTC. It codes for CASSQWKGGYEQYF.

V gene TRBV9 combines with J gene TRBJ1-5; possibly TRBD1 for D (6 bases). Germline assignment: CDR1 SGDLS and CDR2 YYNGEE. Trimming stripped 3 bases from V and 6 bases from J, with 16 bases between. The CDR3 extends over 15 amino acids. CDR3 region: CASSEGEGASQPQHF. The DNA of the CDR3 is TGTGCCAGCAGCGAGGGGGAAGGCGCGAGTCAGCCCCAGCATTTT.

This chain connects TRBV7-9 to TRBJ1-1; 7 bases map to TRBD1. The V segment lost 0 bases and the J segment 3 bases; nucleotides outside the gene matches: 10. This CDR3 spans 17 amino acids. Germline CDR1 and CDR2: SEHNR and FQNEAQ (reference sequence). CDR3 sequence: CASSLAISGQAHTEAFF. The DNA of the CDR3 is TGTGCCAGCAGCTTAGCGATCTCCGGACAGGCTCACACTGAAGCTTTCTTT. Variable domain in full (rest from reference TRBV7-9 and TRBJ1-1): DTGVSQNPRHKITKRGQNVTFRCDPISEHNRLYWYRQTLGQGPEFLTYFQNEAQLEKSRLLSDRFSAERPKGSFSTLEIQRTEQGDSAMYLCASSLAISGQAHTEAFFGQGTRLTVV.

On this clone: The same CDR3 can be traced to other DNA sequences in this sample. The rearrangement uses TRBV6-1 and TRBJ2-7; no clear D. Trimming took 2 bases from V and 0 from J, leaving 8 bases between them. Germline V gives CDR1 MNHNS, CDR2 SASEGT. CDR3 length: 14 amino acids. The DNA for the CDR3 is TGTGCCAGCAGTGAATCGGGCGGCTCCTACGAGCAGTACTTC. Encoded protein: CASSESGGSYEQYF.

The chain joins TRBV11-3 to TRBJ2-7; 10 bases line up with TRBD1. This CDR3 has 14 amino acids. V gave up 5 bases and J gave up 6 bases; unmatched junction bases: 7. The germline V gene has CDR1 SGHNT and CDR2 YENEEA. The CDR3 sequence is CASSKTGGGPEQYF. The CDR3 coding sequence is TGTGCCAGCAGCAAGACAGGGGGCGGCCCCGAGCAGTACTTC.

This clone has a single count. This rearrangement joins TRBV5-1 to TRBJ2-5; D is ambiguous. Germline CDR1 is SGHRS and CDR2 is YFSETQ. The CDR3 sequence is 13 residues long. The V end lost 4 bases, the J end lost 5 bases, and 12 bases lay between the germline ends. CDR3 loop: CASSLPPDETQYF. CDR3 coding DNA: TGCGCCAGCAGCCTACCACCAGACGAGACCCAGTACTTC.

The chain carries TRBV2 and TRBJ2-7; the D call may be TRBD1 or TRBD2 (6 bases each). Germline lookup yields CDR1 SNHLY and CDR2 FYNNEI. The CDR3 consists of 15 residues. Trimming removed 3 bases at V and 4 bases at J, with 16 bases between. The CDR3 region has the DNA TGTGCCAGCAGTGACAGGGGCCCCGGAGGGTACGAGCAGTACTTC. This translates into CASSDRGPGGYEQYF.

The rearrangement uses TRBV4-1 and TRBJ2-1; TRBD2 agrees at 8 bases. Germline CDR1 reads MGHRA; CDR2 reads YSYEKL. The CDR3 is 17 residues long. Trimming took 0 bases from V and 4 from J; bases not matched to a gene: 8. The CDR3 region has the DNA TGCGCCAGCAGCCAAGACGCGGTAGCGGGGTTTTACAATGAGCAGTTCTTC. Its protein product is CASSQDAVAGFYNEQFF.

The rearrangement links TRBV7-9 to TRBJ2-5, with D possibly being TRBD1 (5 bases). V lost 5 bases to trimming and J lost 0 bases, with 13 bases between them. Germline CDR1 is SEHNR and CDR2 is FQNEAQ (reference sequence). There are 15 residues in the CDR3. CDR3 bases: TGTGCCAGCAGCACGACAGTCTCGTACCAAGAGACCCAGTACTTC. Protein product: CASSTTVSYQETQYF.